A single sample is the source of the 9 T cell receptor beta chains below, sequenced in a study of T cell responses to AZD1222 COVID-19 vaccine. Profiled with immunoSEQ multiplex PCR; TCRdb holds only in-frame clones, not every one. The sample includes about 140,000 clones, roughly 88% seen only once; the top ten take about 3%. Material: peripheral blood, obtained on day 0 of AZD1222 vaccination. The receptors were gathered from an adult in good health.

This clone was observed a single time. The V call is TRBV5-1, the J call TRBJ2-1, with D possibly being TRBD1 or TRBD2 (5 bases each). Germline CDR1 and CDR2: SGHRS and YFSETQ. The V end was cut by 2 bases, the J end by 6 bases, with 15 bases between. CDR3 length: 15 residues. The CDR3 sequence is CASSLAPGAVNEQFF. DNA of the CDR3: TGCGCCAGCAGCTTAGCCCCCGGGGCTGTCAATGAGCAGTTCTTC.

This clone has a handful of counts. J is TRBJ2-2 and V is TRBV10-2; 7 bases are a match to TRBD1. The J segment lost 3 bases and the V segment lost 6 bases, leaving 7 bases of the junction unmatched. Germline V gene sequence: CDR1 WSHSY, CDR2 SAAADI. There are 15 residues in the CDR3. CDR3 sequence (DNA): TGCGCCAGCAGACAGGGGTATCGAGACACCGGGGAGCTGTTTTTT. Residues: CASRQGYRDTGELFF.

CDR3 DNA: TGTGCCATCAGCAGACAGGGGGCTACGAATTCACCCCTCCACTTT. Encoded protein: CAISRQGATNSPLHF. The rearrangement links TRBV10-3 to TRBJ1-6, with 10 bases fitting TRBD1. The length of the CDR3 is 15 residues. With V trimmed by 6 bases and J by 7 bases, 6 bases remained unmatched. The V gene's germline CDR1 is ENHRY and CDR2 SYGVKD.

The CDR3 coding sequence is TGTGCCAGCAGAGGACAGGGGCAAGACAGGATTTGGCAGTACTTC. Its protein is CASRGQGQDRIWQYF. This chain connects TRBV28 to TRBJ2-7, with 9 bases lining up with TRBD1. V shed 6 bases and J 9 bases; nucleotides not matched to a gene: 15. There are 15 residues in the CDR3. CDR1 is MDHEN, CDR2 SYDVKM, per germline.

This chain links TRBV7-2 with TRBJ1-1; D unclear. Trimming took 7 bases from V and 2 from J, leaving 14 bases between them. This CDR3 spans 14 amino acids. Germline CDR1 is SGHTA and CDR2 is FQGNSA. CDR3 sequence reads: CASTPGRANTEAFF. CDR3 in DNA: TGTGCCAGCACCCCCGGGAGGGCTAACACTGAAGCTTTCTTT.

The table lists this clone with a few counts. The chain links TRBV20-1 to TRBJ1-1, with D possibly being TRBD1 (6 bases). The V end was cut by 6 bases, the J end by 2 bases, with 16 bases between. The CDR3 runs 14 residues. Germline V lookup: CDR1 DFQATT, CDR2 SNEGSKA (reference sequence). The DNA for the CDR3 is TGCAGTGCCAGTGGGGGGGGCCCAAACACTGAAGCTTTCTTT. Amino acid sequence: CSASGGGPNTEAFF.

This clone occurred once. The V gene is TRBV6-5, the J gene TRBJ1-3; no firm D call. V was clipped by 6 bases and J by 9 bases, with 15 bases between them. Germline assignment: CDR1 MNHEY and CDR2 SVGAGI. The CDR3 has 13 amino acids. CDR3 loop: CASSAANRITIYF. The CDR3 DNA reads TGTGCCAGCAGCGCCGCTAACCGGATCACCATATATTTT.

The chain has TRBV10-1 and TRBJ2-1; D gene unclear. The CDR3 totals 12 residues. In germline, CDR1 is WNHNN, CDR2 SYGVQD (reference sequence). The ends were cut back, 7 bases at V and 7 bases at J, with 11 bases in the middle. The CDR3 coding sequence is TGCGCCAGCATAAAGGGTTGGAATGAGCAGTTCTTC. Protein sequence: CASIKGWNEQFF.

The chain has TRBV7-2 and TRBJ2-7, with a weak D call TRBD1 (6 bases). V was clipped by 5 bases and J by 4 bases, with 15 bases between them. From germline, CDR1 is SGHTA and CDR2 FQGNSA. The CDR3 is made up of 14 amino acids. In DNA form, the CDR3 reads TGTGCCAGCAGCCCCAGGACAGAAGGGTACGAGCAGTACTTC. Amino acids: CASSPRTEGYEQYF.